This paragraph covers one TCR beta chain sequence. No antigen is known for it. This sample stems from a study of persistence of HIV-infected CD4 T cells. The libraries were made with immunoSEQ version 4 in survey mode. This table comes from immunoSEQ multiplex PCR, and its TCRdb copy is limited to in-frame clones, with some not included. There are 35,000 to 55,000 clones in the sample; about 88% occur only once, and approximately 0.45% lies in the top ten. Anti-CD3/anti-CD28 beads served as a nonspecific positive control stimulus. Sorting selected CD4+ T cells upregulating both CD40 ligand and CD69. Undetectable plasma HIV-1 RNA below 50 copies/mL lasted at least 4 years. Inclusion required CMV-positive serology and CD4+ counts above 400 cells/uL. Germline CDR1 is SGHRS and CDR2 is YFSETQ. This CDR3 is 15 amino acids long. Trimming cost V 2 bases and J 7 bases; bases outside gene matches: 7. Study results and limitations: CMV- and Gag-responding cells had lower TCRbeta richness than CD3/CD28-responding cells.

The specimen comprised CD4+ T cells sorted from PBMCs after 18-hour stimulation, sampled from a patient who received antiretroviral therapy. The clonotype was recovered from an adult woman with HIV who was CMV-seropositive. The rearrangement uses TRBV5-1 and TRBJ2-3; 10 positions agree with TRBD1. CDR3 protein: CASSFRTGGTHTQYF. CDR3 nucleotide sequence: TGCGCCAGCAGCTTTAGGACAGGGGGGACGCATACGCAGTATTTT.